This entry lists 5 T cell receptor beta chains sequenced from one sample in a study of blood T cell repertoires in COVID-19. The method was immunoSEQ multiplex PCR; TCRdb's version includes in-frame clones alone and lacks a portion of them. The sample has fewer than 250,000 clones; roughly 80% are singletons. Sequences were obtained from peripheral blood. Every receptor here comes from a man aged 55 to 69 with acute or convalescent COVID-19.

The gene calls are TRBV7-2 and TRBJ1-1; D not certain. The CDR3 runs 15 residues. The V end lost 2 bases, the J end lost 1 base, and 11 bases lay between the germline ends. The germline V gene has CDR1 SGHTA and CDR2 FQGNSA. The CDR3 region has the DNA TGTGCCAGCAGCTTATCTCCAGGAGGGAACACTGAAGCTTTCTTT. It specifies CASSLSPGGNTEAFF.

The chain joins TRBV4-2 to TRBJ2-3; 7 bases align to TRBD2. The V gene end was trimmed by 3 bases and the J gene end by 4 bases; junction bases not matched to a gene: 10. This CDR3 spans 16 amino acids. Per the germline V gene, CDR1 is LGHNA and CDR2 is YNFKEQ. CDR3 amino acids: CASSHLEAGRSDTQYF. The CDR3 DNA sequence: TGTGCCAGCAGCCACCTCGAAGCGGGGAGGTCAGATACGCAGTATTTT.

This rearrangement joins TRBV29-1 to TRBJ1-4; unclear D gene. The CDR3 is 12 residues long. CDR1 is SQVTM and CDR2 is ANQGSEA in the germline V gene. With 4 bases removed from V and 1 base from J, the gap between germline ends came to 4 bases. The CDR3 DNA is TGCAGCGTTGCAGGAACTAATGAAAAACTGTTTTTT. It codes for CSVAGTNEKLFF.

The V call is TRBV7-2, the J call TRBJ2-1; TRBD1 aligns across 9 bases. The CDR3 runs 16 residues. V lost 3 bases, J lost 2 bases, and 5 bases stayed unmatched. From germline, CDR1 is SGHTA and CDR2 FQGNSA. The CDR3 loop reads CASSFTGQGPYNEQFF. CDR3 DNA: TGTGCCAGCAGCTTCACGGGACAGGGTCCCTACAATGAGCAGTTCTTC.

J is TRBJ1-5 and V is TRBV7-2, with 9 bases matching TRBD1. J lost 4 bases, V lost 4 bases, and 2 bases had no gene match. CDR3 length: 14 amino acids. Germline V gene sequence: CDR1 SGHTA, CDR2 FQGNSA. CDR3 sequence (DNA): TGTGCCAGCAGCTCGGACAGGGGTAATCAGCCCCAGCATTTT. Its protein is CASSSDRGNQPQHF. The complete variable domain, with remaining parts taken from reference TRBV7-2 and TRBJ1-5, reads GAGVSQSPSNKVTEKGKDVELRCDPISGHTALYWYRQSLGQGLEFLIYFQGNSAPDKSGLPSDRFSAERTGGSVSTLTIQRTQQEDSAVYLCASSSDRGNQPQHFGDGTRLSIL.